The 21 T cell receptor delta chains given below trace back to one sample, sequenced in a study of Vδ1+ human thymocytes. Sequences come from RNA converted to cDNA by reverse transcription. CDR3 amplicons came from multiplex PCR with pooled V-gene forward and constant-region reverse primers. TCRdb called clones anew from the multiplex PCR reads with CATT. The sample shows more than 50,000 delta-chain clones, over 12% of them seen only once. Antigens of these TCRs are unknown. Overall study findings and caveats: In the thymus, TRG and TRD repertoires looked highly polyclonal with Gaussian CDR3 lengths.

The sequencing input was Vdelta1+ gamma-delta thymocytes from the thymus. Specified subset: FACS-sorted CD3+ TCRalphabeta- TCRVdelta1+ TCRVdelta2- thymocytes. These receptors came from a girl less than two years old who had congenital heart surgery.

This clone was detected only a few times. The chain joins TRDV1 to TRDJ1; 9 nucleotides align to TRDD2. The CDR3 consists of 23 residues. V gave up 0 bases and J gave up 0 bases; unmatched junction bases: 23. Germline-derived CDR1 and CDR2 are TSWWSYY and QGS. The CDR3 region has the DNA TGTGCTCTTGGGGAACTAACGGGTCTACCTTCCTACACGGGGGGATCCCACACCGATAAACTCATCTTT. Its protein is CALGELTGLPSYTGGSHTDKLIF.

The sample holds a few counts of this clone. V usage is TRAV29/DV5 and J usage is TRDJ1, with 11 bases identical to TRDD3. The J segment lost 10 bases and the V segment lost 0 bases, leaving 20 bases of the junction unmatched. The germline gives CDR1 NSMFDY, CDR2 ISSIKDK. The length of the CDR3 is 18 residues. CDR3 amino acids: CAASGVPVLGDRGWVLIF. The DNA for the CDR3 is TGTGCAGCAAGCGGTGTGCCAGTACTGGGGGATAGAGGTTGGGTACTCATCTTT. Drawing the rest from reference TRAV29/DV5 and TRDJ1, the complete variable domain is DQQVKQNSPSLSVQEGRISILNCDYTNSMFDYFLWYKKYPAEGPTFLISISSIKDKNEDGRFTVFLNKSAKHLSLHIVPSQPGDSAVYFCAASGVPVLGDRGWVLIFGKGTRVTVEP.

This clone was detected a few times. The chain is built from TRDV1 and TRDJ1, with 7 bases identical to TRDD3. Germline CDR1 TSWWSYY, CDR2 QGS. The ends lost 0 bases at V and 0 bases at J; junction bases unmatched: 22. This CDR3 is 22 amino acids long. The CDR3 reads CALGELGREGGNWGPYTDKLIF. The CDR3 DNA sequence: TGTGCTCTTGGGGAACTAGGCCGAGAAGGGGGTAACTGGGGCCCGTACACCGATAAACTCATCTTT.

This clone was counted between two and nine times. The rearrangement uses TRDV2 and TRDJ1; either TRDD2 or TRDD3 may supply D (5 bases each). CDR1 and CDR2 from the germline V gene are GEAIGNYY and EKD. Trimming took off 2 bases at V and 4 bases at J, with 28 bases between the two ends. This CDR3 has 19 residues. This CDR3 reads CACDIEGPYALPLGDKLIF. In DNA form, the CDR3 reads TGTGCCTGTGACATCGAAGGTCCCTACGCCCTCCCCCTGGGCGATAAACTCATCTTT.

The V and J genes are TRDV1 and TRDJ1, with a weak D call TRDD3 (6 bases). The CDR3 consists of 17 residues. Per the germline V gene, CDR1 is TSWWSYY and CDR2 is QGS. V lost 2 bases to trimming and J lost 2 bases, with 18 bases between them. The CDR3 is CALGEDLGLRGTDKLIF. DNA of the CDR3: TGTGCTCTTGGGGAAGACCTGGGGTTAAGGGGGACCGATAAACTCATCTTT.

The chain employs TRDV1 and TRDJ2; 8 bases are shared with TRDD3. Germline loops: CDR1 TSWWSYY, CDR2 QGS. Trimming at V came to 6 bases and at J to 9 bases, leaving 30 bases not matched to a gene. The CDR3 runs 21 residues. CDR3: CALGKDSPRLLLGGLQTQLFF. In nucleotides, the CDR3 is TGTGCTCTTGGTAAAGATTCCCCACGACTTTTACTGGGGGGCCTTCAGACACAACTCTTCTTT.

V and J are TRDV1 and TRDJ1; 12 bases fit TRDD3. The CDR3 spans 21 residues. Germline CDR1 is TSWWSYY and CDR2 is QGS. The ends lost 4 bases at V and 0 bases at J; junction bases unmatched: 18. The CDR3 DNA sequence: TGTGCTCTTGGGGCTCTGGGGGATACGTGGGTGGTTCTCTCCTACACCGATAAACTCATCTTT. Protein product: CALGALGDTWVVLSYTDKLIF.

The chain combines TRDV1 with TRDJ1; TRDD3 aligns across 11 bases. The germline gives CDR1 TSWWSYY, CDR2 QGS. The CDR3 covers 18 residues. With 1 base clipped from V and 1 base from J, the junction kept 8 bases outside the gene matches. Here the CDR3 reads CALGEPEYWGISTDKLIF. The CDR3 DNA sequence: TGTGCTCTTGGGGAACCGGAGTACTGGGGGATAAGCACCGATAAACTCATCTTT.

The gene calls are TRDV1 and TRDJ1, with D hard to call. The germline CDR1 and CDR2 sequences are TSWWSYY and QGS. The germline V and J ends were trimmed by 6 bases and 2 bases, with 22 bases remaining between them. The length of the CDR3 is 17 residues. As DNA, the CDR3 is TGTGCTCTTGGTAACGACGCGGATTTCTCAGTTACCGATAAACTCATCTTT. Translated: CALGNDADFSVTDKLIF.

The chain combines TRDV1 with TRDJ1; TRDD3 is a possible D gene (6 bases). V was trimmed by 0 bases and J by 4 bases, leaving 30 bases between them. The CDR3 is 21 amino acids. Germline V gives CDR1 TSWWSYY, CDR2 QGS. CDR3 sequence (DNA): TGTGCTCTTGGGGAACTCAGGATGACGGAGCTGGGGACCCAACTAATCGATAAACTCATCTTT. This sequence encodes CALGELRMTELGTQLIDKLIF.

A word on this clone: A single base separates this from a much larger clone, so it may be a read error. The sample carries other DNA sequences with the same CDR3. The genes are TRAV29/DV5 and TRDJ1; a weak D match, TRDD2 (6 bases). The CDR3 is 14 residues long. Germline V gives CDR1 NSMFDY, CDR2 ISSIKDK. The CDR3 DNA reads TGTGCCAACCTTCCCCCCTACCATCCCGATAAACTCATCTTT. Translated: CANLPPYHPDKLIF.

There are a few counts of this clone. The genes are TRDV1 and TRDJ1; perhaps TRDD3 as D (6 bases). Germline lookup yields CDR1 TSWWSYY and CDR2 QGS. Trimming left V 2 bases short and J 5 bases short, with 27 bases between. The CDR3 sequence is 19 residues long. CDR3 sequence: CALGELVPTFRRGSDKLIF. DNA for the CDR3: TGTGCTCTTGGGGAATTAGTTCCCACCTTTAGGAGGGGATCGGATAAACTCATCTTT.

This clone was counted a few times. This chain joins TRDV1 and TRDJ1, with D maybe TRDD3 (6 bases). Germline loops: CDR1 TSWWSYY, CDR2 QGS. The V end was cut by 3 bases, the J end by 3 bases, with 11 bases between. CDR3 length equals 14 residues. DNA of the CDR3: TGTGCTCTTGGGGACCTGATACGGGCCGATAAACTCATCTTT. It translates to CALGDLIRADKLIF.

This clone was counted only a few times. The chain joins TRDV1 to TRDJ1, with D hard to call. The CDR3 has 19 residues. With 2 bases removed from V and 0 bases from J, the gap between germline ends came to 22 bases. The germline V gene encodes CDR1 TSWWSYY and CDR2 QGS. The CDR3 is CALGEFSLTGYAYTDKLIF. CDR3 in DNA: TGTGCTCTTGGGGAATTCTCCCTTACCGGGTACGCGTACACCGATAAACTCATCTTT.

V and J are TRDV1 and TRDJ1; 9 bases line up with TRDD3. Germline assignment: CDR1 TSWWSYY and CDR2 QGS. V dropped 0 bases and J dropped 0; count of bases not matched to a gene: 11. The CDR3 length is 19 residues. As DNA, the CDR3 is TGTGCTCTTGGGGAACTCGACCGGTCTGGGGGATGGCACACCGATAAACTCATCTTT. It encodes CALGELDRSGGWHTDKLIF.

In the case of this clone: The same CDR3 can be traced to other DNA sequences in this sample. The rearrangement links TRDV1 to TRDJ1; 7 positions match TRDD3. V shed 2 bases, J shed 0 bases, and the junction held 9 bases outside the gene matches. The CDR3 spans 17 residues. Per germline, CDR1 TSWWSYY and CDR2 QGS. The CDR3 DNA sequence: TGTGCTCTTGGGGAATTGTTGGGGGACCCGTACACCGATAAACTCATCTTT. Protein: CALGELLGDPYTDKLIF.

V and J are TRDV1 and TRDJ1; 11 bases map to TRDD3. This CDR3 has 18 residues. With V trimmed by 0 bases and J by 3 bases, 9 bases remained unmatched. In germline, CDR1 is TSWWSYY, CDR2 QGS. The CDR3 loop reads CALGELQLLGDSPDKLIF. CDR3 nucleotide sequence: TGTGCTCTTGGGGAACTCCAACTACTGGGGGATAGTCCCGATAAACTCATCTTT.

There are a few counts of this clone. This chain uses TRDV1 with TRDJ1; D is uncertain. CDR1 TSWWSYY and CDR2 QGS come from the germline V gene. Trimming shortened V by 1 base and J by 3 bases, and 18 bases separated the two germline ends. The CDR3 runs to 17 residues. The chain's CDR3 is CALGERAVPPSADKLIF. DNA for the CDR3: TGTGCTCTTGGGGAACGCGCCGTTCCGCCCTCGGCCGATAAACTCATCTTT.

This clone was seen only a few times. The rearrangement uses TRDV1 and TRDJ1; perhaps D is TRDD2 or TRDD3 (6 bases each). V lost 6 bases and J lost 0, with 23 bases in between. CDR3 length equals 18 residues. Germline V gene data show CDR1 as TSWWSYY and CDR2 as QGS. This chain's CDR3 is CALGSLTRGSYHTDKLIF. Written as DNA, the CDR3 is TGTGCTCTTGGTTCTCTTACTAGGGGATCCTACCACACCGATAAACTCATCTTT.

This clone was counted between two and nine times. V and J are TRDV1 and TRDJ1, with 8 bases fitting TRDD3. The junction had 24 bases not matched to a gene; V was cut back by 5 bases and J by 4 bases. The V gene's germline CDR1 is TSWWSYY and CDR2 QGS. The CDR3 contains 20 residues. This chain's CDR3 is CALGSIHSISPRTGGDKLIF. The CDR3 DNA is TGTGCTCTTGGGTCCATTCACTCCATCTCCCCACGTACTGGGGGCGATAAACTCATCTTT.

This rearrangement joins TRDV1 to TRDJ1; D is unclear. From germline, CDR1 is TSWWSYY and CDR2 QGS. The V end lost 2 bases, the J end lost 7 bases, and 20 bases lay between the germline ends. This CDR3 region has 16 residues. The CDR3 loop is CALGETTPRDPGKLIF. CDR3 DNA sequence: TGTGCTCTTGGGGAAACTACGCCTCGGGACCCAGGTAAACTCATCTTT.